The 27 T cell receptor beta chains in this list originate from one sample, sequenced in a study of shared clonotypes between healthy human individuals. Assay: immunoSEQ multiplex PCR; the TCRdb copy retains only in-frame clones and omits some. The sample lists approximately 350,000 clones, approximately 96% occurring once. Sample: memory CD8+ T cells sorted from blood. Subset denoted: CD45RO+ cells pooled with CCR7-negative TemRA cells. The origin of the receptors is a man younger than 45 in good health.

The chain joins TRBV5-6 to TRBJ2-7, with a weak D call TRBD1 (5 bases). This CDR3 has 11 residues. Looked up from germline, CDR1 is SGHDT and CDR2 is YYEEEE. With 4 bases removed from V and 6 bases from J, the gap between germline ends came to 8 bases. The CDR3, as DNA: TGTGCCAGCAGCGTAGGGGCCGAGCAGTACTTC. Translated: CASSVGAEQYF.

CDR3: CAIRPQSTDTQYF. The DNA of the CDR3 is TGTGCCATCAGGCCCCAGAGCACAGATACGCAGTATTTT. V is TRBV10-3 and J is TRBJ2-3; no definite D call. Per germline, CDR1 ENHRY and CDR2 SYGVKD. V lost 6 bases and J lost 0, with 7 bases in between. This CDR3 is built from 13 residues.

V usage is TRBV25-1 and J usage is TRBJ2-7; weak D call: TRBD1 (6 bases). The V gene lost 9 bases and the J gene lost 6 bases, with 12 bases spanning the gap. CDR1 and CDR2 (germline): MGHDK, SYGVNS. This CDR3 has 11 residues. CDR3 amino acids: CASRRGGEQYF. CDR3 DNA: TGTGCCAGTCGTAGAGGGGGCGAGCAGTACTTC.

This sequence joins TRBV18 and TRBJ2-4; D call uncertain. Germline CDR1 reads KGHSH; CDR2 reads LQKENI. The CDR3 loop spans 12 amino acids. V lost 3 bases and J lost 9, with 9 bases in between. The CDR3: CASSPAFGIQYF. In DNA, the CDR3 is TGTGCCAGCTCACCGGCGTTCGGCATTCAGTACTTC.

This chain uses TRBV5-4 with TRBJ2-2, with 14 positions matching TRBD2. Germline assignment: CDR1 SGHNT and CDR2 YYREEE (reference sequence). J lost 7 bases, V lost 2 bases, and 4 bases had no gene match. This CDR3 spans 16 amino acids. CDR3 coding DNA: TGTGCCAGCAGCTTAGGACTAGCGGGAGGTATCGGGGAGCTGTTTTTT. Protein: CASSLGLAGGIGELFF.

The chain joins TRBV10-3 to TRBJ2-3; possible D gene TRBD1, 5 bases. This CDR3 contains 15 residues. V gave up 6 bases and J gave up 0 bases, with 13 bases separating them. Germline-derived CDR1 and CDR2 are ENHRY and SYGVKD. CDR3 loop: CAISLDKASTDTQYF. In DNA, the CDR3 is TGTGCCATCAGCCTGGACAAGGCCAGCACAGATACGCAGTATTTT.

The chain couples TRBV5-6 to TRBJ2-7; possibly TRBD1 for D (6 bases). Trimming shortened V by 4 bases and J by 4 bases, and 9 bases separated the two germline ends. CDR1 and CDR2 (germline): SGHDT, YYEEEE. This CDR3 has 12 amino acids. The CDR3 region has the DNA TGTGCCAGCAGCGCACAGGGTTACGAGCAGTACTTC. It is translated as CASSAQGYEQYF.

This chain joins TRBV7-9 and TRBJ2-1; possible D gene TRBD2, 6 bases. This CDR3 spans 11 amino acids. CDR1 SEHNR and CDR2 FQNEAQ come from the germline V gene (reference sequence). V lost 8 bases and J lost 7, with 9 bases in between. In DNA, the CDR3 is TGTGCCAGCTTACTAGCAAATGAGCAGTTCTTC. It codes for CASLLANEQFF.

J is TRBJ2-1 and V is TRBV6-1; a weak D match, TRBD1 (5 bases). Germline-derived CDR1 and CDR2 are MNHNS and SASEGT. There are 16 residues in the CDR3. Trimming shortened V by 2 bases and J by 4 bases, and 15 bases separated the two germline ends. The CDR3 DNA sequence: TGTGCCAGCAGTGAATTTTTAAAGGGGCCATACAATGAGCAGTTCTTC. It specifies CASSEFLKGPYNEQFF.

The rearrangement links TRBV29-1 to TRBJ2-1; D gene unclear. The germline V gene encodes CDR1 SQVTM and CDR2 ANQGSEA. This CDR3 is built from 14 residues. V was clipped by 5 bases and J by 0 bases, with 11 bases between them. CDR3 in DNA: TGCAGCGTTAAGGATTTCCGCTCCTACAATGAGCAGTTCTTC. Its translation: CSVKDFRSYNEQFF.

This clone came up once. This chain uses TRBV28 with TRBJ2-7; D is ambiguous. Germline lookup yields CDR1 MDHEN and CDR2 SYDVKM. Trimming left V 6 bases short and J 0 bases short, with 15 bases between. CDR3 length: 15 residues. The CDR3 bases are TGTGCCAGCAGACCAGACGGCCCCAGCTCCTACGAGCAGTACTTC. This encodes CASRPDGPSSYEQYF.

The chain joins TRBV19 to TRBJ2-5; possible D gene TRBD1, 5 bases. The CDR3 totals 15 residues. V was shortened by 7 bases and J by 4 bases, with 19 bases between the two germline ends. CDR1 is LNHDA and CDR2 is SQIVND in the germline V gene (reference sequence). The CDR3 sequence is CASKGLAGSRETQYF. In DNA, the CDR3 is TGTGCCAGTAAGGGATTGGCAGGGTCGCGAGAGACCCAGTACTTC.

This chain uses TRBV7-8 with TRBJ2-1, with D possibly matching TRBD2 (5 bases). Germline CDR1 SGHVS, CDR2 FQNEAQ. CDR3 length: 20 residues. V was shortened by 1 base and J by 8 bases, with 30 bases between the two germline ends. DNA for the CDR3: TGTGCCAGCAGCTTAGACTCAGGCACTTTCGAGCGGAGGTACGGGGATGAGCAGTTCTTC. Translation: CASSLDSGTFERRYGDEQFF.

V and J are TRBV4-1 and TRBJ2-1, with D possibly being TRBD2 (6 bases). The CDR3 is 18 residues long. Trimming removed 6 bases at V and 2 bases at J, with 23 bases between. In germline, CDR1 is MGHRA, CDR2 YSYEKL. CDR3 sequence: CASRREVAEGPPYNEQFF. In nucleotides, the CDR3 is TGCGCCAGCAGGAGGGAGGTAGCGGAAGGCCCCCCCTACAATGAGCAGTTCTTC.

V is TRBV5-4 and J is TRBJ2-3; 10 nucleotides align to TRBD2. CDR3 length: 15 residues. J lost 6 bases, V lost 2 bases, and 6 bases had no gene match. Germline V gene lookup returns CDR1 SGHNT and CDR2 YYREEE (reference sequence). For the CDR3, the DNA is TGTGCCAGCAGCTTCGTATCTAGCGGGAGCGATACGCAGTATTTT. Translation gives CASSFVSSGSDTQYF.

This clone showed up just a few times. The chain is built from TRBV19 and TRBJ1-5; TRBD1 matches 10 bases. J was trimmed by 2 bases and V by 5 bases; bases with no gene match: 0. Germline V gene sequence: CDR1 LNHDA, CDR2 SQIVND (reference sequence). This CDR3 contains 14 residues. The CDR3 reads CASSGTGGNQPQHF. The CDR3 DNA reads TGTGCCAGTAGTGGGACAGGGGGCAATCAGCCCCAGCATTTT.

This chain links TRBV20-1 with TRBJ2-1; D remains unclear. With 7 bases removed from V and 3 bases from J, the gap between germline ends came to 4 bases. This CDR3 comprises 10 residues. Per germline, CDR1 DFQATT and CDR2 SNEGSKA (reference sequence). The CDR3 is CSVNYNEQFF. In DNA, the CDR3 is TGCAGTGTAAACTACAATGAGCAGTTCTTC.

As for this clone: This specimen includes other DNA sequences encoding the same CDR3. This rearrangement joins TRBV27 to TRBJ2-1; 8 bases are a match to TRBD1. Germline loops: CDR1 MNHEY, CDR2 SMNVEV (reference sequence). V was clipped by 8 bases and J by 3 bases; unmatched bases: 3. The CDR3 runs 13 residues. The CDR3 here is CASRTGLYNEQFF. The CDR3, as DNA: TGTGCCAGCCGGACAGGGCTCTACAATGAGCAGTTCTTC.

V and J are TRBV12-2 and TRBJ1-4. TRBV12-2 is reported as a pseudogene. This CDR3 comprises 12 residues. CDR3 in amino acids: CASRFWGDKLFF. DNA for the CDR3: TGTGCAAGTCGCTTTTGGGGGGACAAACTGTTTTTT.

The chain has TRBV10-3 and TRBJ2-7, with D tentatively TRBD1 (6 bases). Trimming stripped 4 bases from V and 6 bases from J, with 7 bases between. Germline values: CDR1 ENHRY, CDR2 SYGVKD. This CDR3 region has 11 residues. The CDR3: CAISGTAEQYF. The CDR3 nucleotides read TGTGCCATCAGTGGGACAGCCGAGCAGTACTTC.

CDR3 sequence: CASSLVLGSYEQYF. As DNA, the CDR3 is TGTGCCAGCAGCTTAGTGTTGGGGTCCTACGAGCAGTACTTC. V gene TRBV7-2 combines with J gene TRBJ2-7, with unresolved D. CDR3 length: 14 amino acids. Between the trimmed V and J ends, which lost 1 base and 1 base, there was a span of 8 bases. CDR1 is SGHTA and CDR2 is FQGNSA in the germline V gene.

The V call is TRBV7-2, the J call TRBJ2-2; 13 bases align to TRBD2. Trimming cost V 5 bases and J 5 bases; bases outside gene matches: 11. The CDR3 consists of 18 residues. The germline V gene encodes CDR1 SGHTA and CDR2 FQGNSA. The CDR3 protein is CASSTTSGRALRTGELFF. The CDR3 DNA is TGTGCCAGCAGCACAACTAGCGGGAGGGCCTTGAGAACCGGGGAGCTGTTTTTT.

This chain connects TRBV5-1 to TRBJ1-4; 10 positions match TRBD1. Germline V gene lookup returns CDR1 SGHRS and CDR2 YFSETQ. J gave up 10 bases and V 4 bases, and 1 base lay outside the gene matches. The CDR3 covers 12 residues. The CDR3 sequence is CASSDRGRKLFF. The CDR3 DNA is TGCGCCAGCAGCGACAGGGGGCGAAAACTGTTTTTT.

The chain has TRBV5-1 and TRBJ2-5, with TRBD2 matching over 10 bases. The CDR3 runs 17 residues. Germline-derived CDR1 and CDR2 are SGHRS and YFSETQ. After removal of 0 bases from V and 0 bases from J, the junction contained 5 bases not matched to a gene. The CDR3 protein is CASSLGVAGGHQETQYF. CDR3 bases: TGCGCCAGCAGCTTGGGCGTAGCGGGAGGCCACCAAGAGACCCAGTACTTC.

The chain carries TRBV27 and TRBJ2-1, with TRBD2 matching 7 bases. The CDR3 runs 15 residues. From germline, CDR1 is MNHEY and CDR2 SMNVEV (reference sequence). The J segment lost 4 bases and the V segment lost 7 bases, leaving 10 bases of the junction unmatched. CDR3 residues: CASTRGEGRYNEQFF. The CDR3 coding sequence is TGTGCCAGCACACGGGGGGAGGGCCGGTACAATGAGCAGTTCTTC.

This chain joins TRBV5-1 and TRBJ2-7; 10 nucleotides line up with TRBD2. The CDR3 totals 15 residues. Germline CDR1 SGHRS, CDR2 YFSETQ. V was pared by 2 bases and J by 4 bases, with 6 bases of the junction left unmatched. The CDR3 reads CASSLAISGRYEQYF. CDR3 in DNA: TGCGCCAGCAGCTTAGCGATTAGCGGGAGGTACGAGCAGTACTTC.

This rearrangement joins TRBV28 to TRBJ2-3; D is ambiguous. The ends were cut back, 4 bases at V and 9 bases at J, with 17 bases in the middle. There are 14 residues in the CDR3. In germline, CDR1 is MDHEN, CDR2 SYDVKM. The CDR3 protein is CASSYRPATATQYF. CDR3 DNA sequence: TGTGCCAGCAGTTACCGCCCCGCTACCGCAACGCAGTATTTT.